These 4 T cell receptor beta chains came from one sample sequenced in a study of graft-versus-host responses after intestinal transplantation. The method was immunoSEQ multiplex PCR; TCRdb's version includes in-frame clones alone and lacks a portion of them. This sample yields under 75,000 clones, of which about 89% are seen a single time; around 1.7% belongs to the top ten. Graft tissue was processed to release intraepithelial and lamina propria lymphocytes. Sequences were derived from ileum tissue, sampled 357 days after transplant. These receptors were obtained from a human patient who received an intestinal transplant, so some T cells may come from the graft donor.

Comment on this clone: At one of its ends the junction is not consistent with the germline gene, which may arise from a read error. V gene TRBV28 combines with J gene TRBJ1-3, with D tentatively TRBD1 (5 bases). The CDR3 sequence is 12 residues long. CDR1 MDHEN and CDR2 SYDVKM come from the germline V gene. The CDR3 loop reads CASSLGGSTIYF. Here the CDR3 DNA reads TGTGCCAGCAGTTTGGGGGGAAGCACCATATATTTT.

The chain links TRBV10-3 to TRBJ2-1, with D unresolved. The CDR3 extends over 17 amino acids. Trimming left V 3 bases short and J 0 bases short, with 15 bases between. CDR1 and CDR2 from the germline V gene are ENHRY and SYGVKD. The CDR3 DNA reads as TGTGCCATCAGTGAACTAAGTAGCACCAGCTCCTACAATGAGCAGTTCTTC. As protein: CAISELSSTSSYNEQFF.

This rearrangement joins TRBV6-5 to TRBJ2-7; the match to TRBD1 covers 7 bases. Trimming took 0 bases from V and 4 from J; bases not matched to a gene: 3. The CDR3 extends over 14 amino acids. Per germline, CDR1 MNHEY and CDR2 SVGAGI. CDR3 sequence reads: CASSYSGQIYEQYF. The CDR3 DNA reads as TGTGCCAGCAGTTACTCGGGACAGATTTACGAGCAGTACTTC.

The chain joins TRBV6-5 to TRBJ2-5, with D unresolved. V lost 0 bases to trimming and J lost 5 bases, with 13 bases between them. Germline V gives CDR1 MNHEY, CDR2 SVGAGI. The CDR3 is 15 amino acids. CDR3 sequence (DNA): TGTGCCAGCAGTTACTCGTCCCGGATCCGGGAGACCCAGTACTTC. This codes for CASSYSSRIRETQYF.